These 7 T cell receptor beta chains originate from one sample sequenced in a study of cytomegalovirus exposure and HLA in healthy donors. 60 Vbeta and 13 Jbeta primers were used in PCR. Assay used: immunoSEQ multiplex PCR; TCRdb lists only in-frame clones, some missing. Here the sample spans approximately 220,000 clones, over 65% being singletons. The sequenced sample was PBMCs. Source of these receptors: a man aged 40-49 years in good health and CMV-seronegative.

The J gene is TRBJ1-1, the V gene TRBV28; tentative D call: TRBD1 (6 bases). The CDR3 consists of 14 residues. CDR1 and CDR2 (germline): MDHEN, SYDVKM. Between the trimmed V and J ends, which lost 7 bases and 4 bases, there was a span of 16 bases. The CDR3 protein is CASIIGGSGTEAFF. CDR3 DNA: TGTGCCAGCATTATAGGGGGAAGTGGCACTGAAGCTTTCTTT.

J is TRBJ2-1 and V is TRBV11-2, with 7 positions matching TRBD1. Germline CDR1 SGHAT, CDR2 FQNNGV. J lost 6 bases, V lost 3 bases, and 2 bases had no gene match. The CDR3 covers 13 residues. This CDR3 is CASSFRGRNEQFF. Written as DNA, the CDR3 is TGTGCCAGCAGCTTTAGGGGGCGCAATGAGCAGTTCTTC.

V and J are TRBV2 and TRBJ1-2, with 10 bases identical to TRBD1. V shed 1 base and J 7 bases; nucleotides not matched to a gene: 12. The CDR3 has 17 amino acids. Per the germline V gene, CDR1 is SNHLY and CDR2 is FYNNEI. CDR3 sequence reads: CASSEERAGQGPSGYTF. The DNA of the CDR3 is TGTGCCAGCAGTGAAGAAAGGGCGGGACAGGGGCCGTCTGGCTACACCTTC.

The chain uses TRBV15 and TRBJ1-1; 9 nucleotides align to TRBD1. With 7 bases clipped from V and 5 bases from J, the junction kept 11 bases outside the gene matches. Germline V gene sequence: CDR1 LNHNV, CDR2 YYDKDF (reference sequence). The CDR3 runs to 15 residues. The DNA of the CDR3 is TGTGCCACCACAGAAAGGGGACAGGGTGGGACTGAAGCTTTCTTT. Translation gives CATTERGQGGTEAFF.

With regard to this clone: The conserved closing phenylalanine or tryptophan is absent in this CDR3, likely reflecting a read error. The chain has TRBV5-1 and TRBJ2-7; D unresolved. Germline V gene data show CDR1 as SGHRS and CDR2 as YFSETQ. The germline V and J ends were trimmed by 1 base and 2 bases, with 7 bases remaining between them. The CDR3 length is 13 residues. The CDR3 DNA follows: TGCGCCAGCAGCTTGCAACAGCCCTACGAGCAGTACCTC. Encoded protein: CASSLQQPYEQYL.

The V gene is TRBV2, the J gene TRBJ2-1, with 9 bases aligning to TRBD2. The J segment lost 4 bases and the V segment lost 3 bases, leaving 10 bases of the junction unmatched. The CDR3 has 17 residues. Germline V gene data show CDR1 as SNHLY and CDR2 as FYNNEI. CDR3 protein: CASSEDGGGGVYNEQFF. Written as DNA, the CDR3 is TGTGCCAGCAGTGAGGATGGGGGCGGGGGGGTTTACAATGAGCAGTTCTTC.

This sequence joins TRBV9 and TRBJ2-1, with a weak D call TRBD2 (5 bases). The ends were cut back, 3 bases at V and 8 bases at J, with 9 bases in the middle. Germline CDR1 and CDR2: SGDLS and YYNGEE. The CDR3 covers 12 residues. The CDR3 DNA follows: TGTGCCAGCAGCGGTACTAGGGATGAGCAGTTCTTC. This translates into CASSGTRDEQFF. The variable domain in full, with the rest retrieved from reference TRBV9 and TRBJ2-1, is DSGVTQTPKHLITATGQRVTLRCSPRSGDLSVYWYQQSLDQGLQFLIQYYNGEERAKGNILERFSAQQFPDLHSELNLSSLELGDSALYFCASSGTRDEQFFGPGTRLTVL.